This T cell receptor beta chain comes out of a study of CXCR3-negative and CXCR3-positive naive CD8 T cells. As for this clonotype: As yet, its antigen is unknown.

Libraries were UMI-labeled 5' RACE TRB cDNA. TCRdb re-called the 5' RACE reads and shows each CDR3 protein once, DNA omitted. Recorded here are 50,000 to 65,000 distinct CDR3 sequences; the top ten clones represent about 0.84%. Whole-study results and caveats: Naive subsets did not differ in surface CD5, and the authors estimated TCR strength using properties of the TRB CDR3. Both naive subsets, CXCR3-negative and CXCR3-positive, displayed similar TRBV-TRBJ usage, unlike memory cells. Relative to CXCR3-negative naive cells, CXCR3-positive naive cells had more hydrophobic TRB CDR3s.

Cells that were CD45RO-CCR7+CD27+CD95- constituted naive CD8+ T cells. This CDR3 has 14 amino acids. Germline V gene lookup returns CDR1 SGDLS and CDR2 YYNGEE. What was sequenced was naive CXCR3+ CD8+ T cells from blood. As to subset: CD45RO-CCR7+CD27+CD95- naive CD8+ T cells expressing CXCR3 (TNR3+). The origin of this receptor is a human donor in good health. Some clones in this sample may be carry-over from other donors' samples. The chain combines TRBV9 with TRBJ1-5; the D call from TCRdb, TRBD1, cannot be confirmed without DNA. This CDR3 is CASSPGQENQPQHF.